This T cell receptor beta chain was captured by sequencing in a study of control samples from healthy donors and cancer patients. Repertoires were generated with immunoSEQ multiplex PCR, while TCRdb's copy carries only in-frame clones and drops some. The sample comprises roughly 100,000 clones, roughly 85% of which are singletons, and 13% rests with the top ten. V was clipped by 6 bases and J by 1 base; unmatched bases: 2. Germline V gene lookup returns CDR1 ENHRY and CDR2 SYGVKD. The CDR3 totals 13 residues. The rearrangement uses TRBV10-3 and TRBJ2-5; 7 bases map to TRBD2. The sequencing input was blood. The source of this sequence is a woman between 50 and 59 years old in good health. CDR3 nucleotides: TGTGCCATCAGGGGGGGGATCCAAGAGACCCAGTACTTC. Translating it yields CAIRGGIQETQYF.